This is a list of T cell receptor beta chains from one sample in a study of blood T cell repertoires in COVID-19. Data came from immunoSEQ multiplex PCR; TCRdb stores just in-frame clones and leaves some out. This sample has fewer than 250,000 clones, with more than 70% found just once. The source material was PBMCs or T cells enriched from blood (not recorded which). All receptors come from a woman aged 45-65 years who had recovered from COVID-19. CDR3s include the opening cysteine and the closing phenylalanine or tryptophan. Each record gives: CDR3 DNA, CDR3 protein, D gene, J gene, clone size, V gene. A D gene is named only where the DNA matches it firmly. Clone size appears in some rows only: once, few, many, or a class for an expanded clone.

cdr3_nt: TGTGCCAGCAGCTGGGGGGGTAGCGGGACTAGCACAGATACGCAGTATTTT; cdr3_aa: CASSWGGSGTSTDTQYF; d_call: TRBD2; j_call: TRBJ2-3; clone_size: .; v_call: TRBV5-4
cdr3_nt: TGTGCCAGCAGCTTAGAACAGGGTCTGGGTGAGCAGTTCTTC; cdr3_aa: CASSLEQGLGEQFF; d_call: .; j_call: TRBJ2-1; clone_size: .; v_call: TRBV11-3
cdr3_nt: TGTGCCAGTTCGACGACAGATAACTATGGCTACACCTTC; cdr3_aa: CASSTTDNYGYTF; d_call: .; j_call: TRBJ1-2; clone_size: .; v_call: TRBV19
cdr3_nt: TGTGCCACCCGGACAGGGTTGGCCGGGGAGCTGTTTTTT; cdr3_aa: CATRTGLAGELFF; d_call: TRBD1; j_call: TRBJ2-2; clone_size: .; v_call: TRBV19
cdr3_nt: TGTGCCAGCAAGGTCCTGACAGGGCAAGAGACCCAGTACTTC; cdr3_aa: CASKVLTGQETQYF; d_call: TRBD1; j_call: TRBJ2-5; clone_size: .; v_call: TRBV28
cdr3_nt: TGTGCCACACAGCCGGGACAGGGGGCTGGAAACACCATATATTTT; cdr3_aa: CATQPGQGAGNTIYF; d_call: TRBD1; j_call: TRBJ1-3; clone_size: .; v_call: TRBV19
cdr3_nt: TGTGCCAGCAGTGTGTCTAGCGGGGGGTACAACAATGAGCAGTTCTTC; cdr3_aa: CASSVSSGGYNNEQFF; d_call: TRBD2; j_call: TRBJ2-1; clone_size: .; v_call: TRBV25-1
cdr3_nt: TGTGCCAGCAGCTTAGGCCGGGTCGGAGCGGGAGTAGTAGAGACCCAGTACTTC; cdr3_aa: CASSLGRVGAGVVETQYF; d_call: TRBD2; j_call: TRBJ2-5; clone_size: .; v_call: TRBV11-2
cdr3_nt: TGTGCCAGCAGTCCCTTGTCTGGGCCTAATGAAAAACTGTTTTTT; cdr3_aa: CASSPLSGPNEKLFF; d_call: .; j_call: TRBJ1-4; clone_size: .; v_call: TRBV6-5
cdr3_nt: TGCGCCAGCAGCCCCGACCATGAGGAGGGTTTAGGGGGCTACACCTTC; cdr3_aa: CASSPDHEEGLGGYTF; d_call: .; j_call: TRBJ1-2; clone_size: once; v_call: TRBV4-3
cdr3_nt: TGTGCCAGCTCACAGGGACAGCAATCCTACGAGCAGTACTTC; cdr3_aa: CASSQGQQSYEQYF; d_call: TRBD1; j_call: TRBJ2-7; clone_size: .; v_call: TRBV18
cdr3_nt: TGTGCCAGCAGCTGGGACAGCGGGGGACAGCCCCAGCATTTT; cdr3_aa: CASSWDSGGQPQHF; d_call: TRBD1; j_call: TRBJ1-5; clone_size: .; v_call: TRBV7-8
cdr3_nt: TGTGCCAGCAGCTTAGCGGGGCCCCTTCAGCCCCAGCATTTT; cdr3_aa: CASSLAGPLQPQHF; d_call: .; j_call: TRBJ1-5; clone_size: once; v_call: TRBV7-2
cdr3_nt: TGTGCCAGCAGTGGACAGGGAAGCAATCAGCCCCAGCATTTT; cdr3_aa: CASSGQGSNQPQHF; d_call: TRBD1; j_call: TRBJ1-5; clone_size: .; v_call: TRBV2
cdr3_nt: TGCAGCGTTGAAGGCAGGGGGGCAGAAAAACTGTTTTTT; cdr3_aa: CSVEGRGAEKLFF; d_call: TRBD1; j_call: TRBJ1-4; clone_size: many; v_call: TRBV29-1
cdr3_nt: TGTGCCAGCAACCTATGGACAGGGGGATCCTACAATGAGCAGTTCTTC; cdr3_aa: CASNLWTGGSYNEQFF; d_call: TRBD1; j_call: TRBJ2-1; clone_size: .; v_call: TRBV28
cdr3_nt: TGCAGTGTAAGGGGTGGCTATGGCTACACCTTC; cdr3_aa: CSVRGGYGYTF; d_call: .; j_call: TRBJ1-2; clone_size: .; v_call: TRBV20-1
cdr3_nt: TGTGCCAGCAGCCCCGGGAGTAACCACGAGCAGTACTTC; cdr3_aa: CASSPGSNHEQYF; d_call: .; j_call: TRBJ2-7; clone_size: .; v_call: TRBV14
cdr3_nt: TGTGCCAGCAGCTTAGTTGCAGGCCCCTCTGGAAACACCATATATTTT; cdr3_aa: CASSLVAGPSGNTIYF; d_call: .; j_call: TRBJ1-3; clone_size: .; v_call: TRBV7-9
cdr3_nt: TGCGCCAGCAGCTTCGGACAGACTGAAGCTTTCTTT; cdr3_aa: CASSFGQTEAFF; d_call: .; j_call: TRBJ1-1; clone_size: .; v_call: TRBV5-1
cdr3_nt: TGTGCCACCACGGGGGAAATGAACACTGAAGCTTTCTTT; cdr3_aa: CATTGEMNTEAFF; d_call: .; j_call: TRBJ1-1; clone_size: .; v_call: TRBV2
cdr3_nt: TGTGCCAGCAGCCAAGATCACCCCTCACTAGCAGAACGGTACAATGAGCAGTTCTTC; cdr3_aa: CASSQDHPSLAERYNEQFF; d_call: .; j_call: TRBJ2-1; clone_size: .; v_call: TRBV14
cdr3_nt: TGTGCCAGCAGCCCAAGGGGACTCCAAGGAGGCACAGATACGCAGTATTTT; cdr3_aa: CASSPRGLQGGTDTQYF; d_call: .; j_call: TRBJ2-3; clone_size: .; v_call: TRBV11-2
cdr3_nt: TGCGCCAGCAGCGAGGGACAGCCGCTAGGCTACACCTTC; cdr3_aa: CASSEGQPLGYTF; d_call: TRBD1; j_call: TRBJ1-2; clone_size: .; v_call: TRBV5-1
cdr3_nt: TGTGCCAGCAGTAGAGCAGGGGGCAATTTAGGCTACACCTTC; cdr3_aa: CASSRAGGNLGYTF; d_call: TRBD1; j_call: TRBJ1-2; clone_size: .; v_call: TRBV27
cdr3_nt: TGTGCCAGCAGCGCTGCAAGCGGGGGCCTTCGGGAGACCCAGTACTTC; cdr3_aa: CASSAASGGLRETQYF; d_call: TRBD2; j_call: TRBJ2-5; clone_size: .; v_call: TRBV9
cdr3_nt: TGTGCCTGGAGTGTTCATCTGAACACTGAAGCTTTCTTT; cdr3_aa: CAWSVHLNTEAFF; d_call: .; j_call: TRBJ1-1; clone_size: .; v_call: TRBV30
cdr3_nt: TGTGCCAGTACCCACCTGGGGACAGGGCTCTATGGCTACACCTTC; cdr3_aa: CASTHLGTGLYGYTF; d_call: TRBD1; j_call: TRBJ1-2; clone_size: .; v_call: TRBV19